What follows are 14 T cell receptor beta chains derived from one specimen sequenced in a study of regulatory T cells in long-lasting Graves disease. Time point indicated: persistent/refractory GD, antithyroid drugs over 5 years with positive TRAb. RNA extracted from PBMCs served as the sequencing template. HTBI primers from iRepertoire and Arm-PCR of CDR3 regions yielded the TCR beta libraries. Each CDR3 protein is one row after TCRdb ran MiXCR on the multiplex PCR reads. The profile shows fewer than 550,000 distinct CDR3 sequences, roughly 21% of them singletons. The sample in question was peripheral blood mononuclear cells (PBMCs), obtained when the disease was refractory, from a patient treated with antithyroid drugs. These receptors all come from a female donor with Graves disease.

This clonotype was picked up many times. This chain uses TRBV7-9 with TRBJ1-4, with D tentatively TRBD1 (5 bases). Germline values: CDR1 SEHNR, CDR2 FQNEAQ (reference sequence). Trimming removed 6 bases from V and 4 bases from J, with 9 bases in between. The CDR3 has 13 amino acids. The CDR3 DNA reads TGTGCCAGCAGACTAGACAGTAATGAAAAACTGTTTTTT. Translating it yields CASRLDSNEKLFF.

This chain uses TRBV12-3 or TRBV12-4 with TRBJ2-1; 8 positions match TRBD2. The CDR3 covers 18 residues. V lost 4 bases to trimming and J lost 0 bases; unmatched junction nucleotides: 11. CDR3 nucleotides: TGTGCCAGCAGTTCCGGGAGGGCCGACGGGAGCTCCTACAATGAGCAGTTCTTC. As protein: CASSSGRADGSSYNEQFF.

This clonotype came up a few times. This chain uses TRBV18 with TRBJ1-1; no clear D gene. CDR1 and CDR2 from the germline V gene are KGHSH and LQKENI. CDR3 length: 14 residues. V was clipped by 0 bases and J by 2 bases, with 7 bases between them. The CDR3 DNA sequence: TGTGCCAGCTCACCACCGAACGGAAACACTGAAGCTTTCTTT. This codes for CASSPPNGNTEAFF.

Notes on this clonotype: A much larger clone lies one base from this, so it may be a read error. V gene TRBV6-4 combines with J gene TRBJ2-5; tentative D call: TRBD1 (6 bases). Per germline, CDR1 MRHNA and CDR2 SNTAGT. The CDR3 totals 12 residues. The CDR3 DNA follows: TGTGCCGGCAGTGACGTGGGGGCGACCCAGTACTTC. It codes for CAGSDVGATQYF.

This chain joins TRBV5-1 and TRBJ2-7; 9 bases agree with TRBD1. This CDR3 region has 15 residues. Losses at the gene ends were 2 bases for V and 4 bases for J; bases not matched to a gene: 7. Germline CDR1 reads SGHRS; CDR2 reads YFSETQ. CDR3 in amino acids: CASSFGDRVLYEQYF. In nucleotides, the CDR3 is TGCGCCAGCAGCTTTGGGGACAGGGTATTGTACGAGCAGTACTTC.

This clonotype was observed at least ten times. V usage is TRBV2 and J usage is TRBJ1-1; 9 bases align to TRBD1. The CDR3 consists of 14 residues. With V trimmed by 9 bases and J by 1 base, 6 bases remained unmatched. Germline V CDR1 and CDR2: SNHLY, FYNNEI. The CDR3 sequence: CASVKDRGNTEAFF. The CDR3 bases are TGTGCCAGTGTGAAGGACAGGGGGAACACTGAAGCTTTCTTT.

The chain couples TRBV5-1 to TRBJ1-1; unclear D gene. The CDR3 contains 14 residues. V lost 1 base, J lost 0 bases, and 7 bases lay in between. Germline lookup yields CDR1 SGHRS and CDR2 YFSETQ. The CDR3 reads CASSLCGMNTEAFF. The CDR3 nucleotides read TGCGCCAGCAGCTTGTGCGGTATGAACACTGAAGCTTTCTTT.

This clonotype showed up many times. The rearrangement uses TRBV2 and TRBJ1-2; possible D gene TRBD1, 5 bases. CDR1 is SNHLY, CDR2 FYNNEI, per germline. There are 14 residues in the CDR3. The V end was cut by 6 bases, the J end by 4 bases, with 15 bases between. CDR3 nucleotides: TGTGCCAGCAGGTTAGAGGGGTCCAGCTATGGCTACACCTTC. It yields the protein CASRLEGSSYGYTF.

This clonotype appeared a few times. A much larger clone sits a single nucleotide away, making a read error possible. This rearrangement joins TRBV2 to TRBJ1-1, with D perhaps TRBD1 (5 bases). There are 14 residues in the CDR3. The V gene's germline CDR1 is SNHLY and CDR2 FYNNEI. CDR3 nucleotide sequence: TGTGCCAGCACCCTGCCTTTGCAGGGCACTAAAGCTTTCTTT. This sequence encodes CASTLPLQGTKAFF. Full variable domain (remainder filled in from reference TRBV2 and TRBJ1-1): EPEVTQTPSHQVTQMGQEVILRCVPISNHLYFYWYRQILGQKVEFLVSFYNNEISEKSEIFDDQFSVERPDGSNFTLKIRSTKLEDSAMYFCASTLPLQGTKAFFGQGTRLTVV.

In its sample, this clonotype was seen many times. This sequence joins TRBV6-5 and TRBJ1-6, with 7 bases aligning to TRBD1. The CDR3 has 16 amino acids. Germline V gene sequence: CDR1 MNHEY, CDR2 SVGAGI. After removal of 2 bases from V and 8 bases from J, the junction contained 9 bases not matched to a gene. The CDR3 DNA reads TGTGCCAGCAGTTACCTGACACAGGGGCGGGATTCACCCCTCCACTTT. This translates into CASSYLTQGRDSPLHF.

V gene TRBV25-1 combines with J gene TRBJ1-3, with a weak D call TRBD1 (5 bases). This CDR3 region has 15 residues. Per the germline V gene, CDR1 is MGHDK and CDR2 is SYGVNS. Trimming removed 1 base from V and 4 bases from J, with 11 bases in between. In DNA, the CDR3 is TGTGCCAGCAGTGAATTAGGAGGGGCGGGAAACACCATATATTTT. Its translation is CASSELGGAGNTIYF.

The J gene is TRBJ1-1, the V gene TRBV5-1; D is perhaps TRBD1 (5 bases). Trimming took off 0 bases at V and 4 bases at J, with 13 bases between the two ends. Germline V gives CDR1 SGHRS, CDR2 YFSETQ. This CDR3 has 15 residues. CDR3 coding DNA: TGCGCCAGCAGCTTGGCGAAGGGGCTTATCACTGAAGCTTTCTTT. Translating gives CASSLAKGLITEAFF.

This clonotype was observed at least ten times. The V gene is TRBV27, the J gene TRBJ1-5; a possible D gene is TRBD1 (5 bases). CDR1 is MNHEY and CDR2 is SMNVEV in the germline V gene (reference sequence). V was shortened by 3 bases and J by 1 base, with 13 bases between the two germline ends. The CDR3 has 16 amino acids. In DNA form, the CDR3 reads TGTGCCAGCAGTTTTGGGGGTGTCGGAAGCAATCAGCCCCAGCATTTT. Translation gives CASSFGGVGSNQPQHF.

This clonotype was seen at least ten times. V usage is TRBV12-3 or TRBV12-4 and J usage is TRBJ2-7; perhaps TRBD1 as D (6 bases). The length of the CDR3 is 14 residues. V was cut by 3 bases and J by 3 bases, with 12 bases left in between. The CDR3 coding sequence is TGTGCCAGCAGTTTTACAGGGAATATCTACGAGCAGTACTTC. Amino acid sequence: CASSFTGNIYEQYF.